The 14 T cell receptor beta chains in this list originate from one sample, sequenced in a study of T cells in Graves' hyperthyroidism and ophthalmopathy. There were TCR beta CDR3 regions amplified from RNA transcripts. The HTBI primer set was used in a first-round RT-PCR of the TCR CDR3. TCRdb passed the multiplex PCR reads through MiXCR, listing each CDR3 protein once. The repertoire holds a few hundred thousand distinct CDR3 sequences, with roughly 15% as singletons. Material for sequencing was blood. These receptors were obtained from a woman in her late teens or twenties with Graves' hyperthyroidism.

This clonotype came up many times. The V call is TRBV29-1, the J call TRBJ1-2; maybe TRBD1 (6 bases). Germline values: CDR1 SQVTM, CDR2 ANQGSEA. V was cut by 6 bases and J by 2 bases, with 13 bases left in between. This CDR3 region has 13 residues. CDR3 bases: TGCAGCGTAGAGACAGGCGAAAACTATGGCTACACCTTC. This gives the protein CSVETGENYGYTF.

V gene TRBV27 combines with J gene TRBJ2-2; D is undetermined. Per germline, CDR1 MNHEY and CDR2 SMNVEV (reference sequence). V shed 2 bases and J shed 6 bases, with 10 bases lying between them. The length of the CDR3 is 14 residues. The DNA for the CDR3 is TGTGCCAGCAGTTTAAGACTGCAGCCCGGGGAGCTGTTTTTT. As protein: CASSLRLQPGELFF.

The genes are TRBV7-9 and TRBJ2-7; D is perhaps TRBD1 or TRBD2 (5 bases each). Germline V gene sequence: CDR1 SEHNR, CDR2 FQNEAQ (reference sequence). The CDR3 extends over 17 amino acids. Between the trimmed V and J ends, which lost 4 bases and 2 bases, there was a span of 21 bases. This CDR3 reads CASSSTNLRDPTYEQYF. DNA for the CDR3: TGTGCCAGCAGCTCAACTAACCTCCGGGACCCTACCTACGAGCAGTACTTC.

J is TRBJ1-3 and V is TRBV28; D gene uncertain. The CDR3 is made up of 12 amino acids. Germline CDR1 is MDHEN and CDR2 is SYDVKM. The V end was cut by 6 bases, the J end by 4 bases, with 7 bases between. In DNA form, the CDR3 reads TGTGCCAGCAGGTCCAGAGGAAACACCATATATTTT. Protein sequence: CASRSRGNTIYF.

V gene TRBV10-2 combines with J gene TRBJ2-3; the D is unclear. The ends were cut back, 3 bases at V and 4 bases at J, with 8 bases in the middle. CDR1 and CDR2 (germline): WSHSY, SAAADI. The CDR3 length is 13 residues. The CDR3 DNA sequence: TGCGCCAGCAGTGATCACCAGCCAGATACGCAGTATTTT. As protein: CASSDHQPDTQYF.

CDR3 sequence: CAWSPSGRLGHEQYF. CDR3 DNA: TGTGCCTGGAGTCCCTCCGGCAGGTTGGGCCACGAGCAGTACTTC. The chain couples TRBV30 to TRBJ2-7, with unresolved D. From germline, CDR1 is GTSNPN and CDR2 SVGIG (reference sequence). Between the trimmed V and J ends, which lost 2 bases and 5 bases, there was a span of 19 bases. CDR3 length: 15 amino acids.

This clonotype was found many times. V and J are TRBV3-1 and TRBJ1-3; D not resolved. The CDR3 is made up of 14 amino acids. Trimming removed 4 bases at V and 0 bases at J, with 7 bases between. Germline-derived CDR1 and CDR2 are LGHDT and YNNKEL (reference sequence). In DNA form, the CDR3 reads TGTGCCAGCAGCCGCCCCGGCTCTGGAAACACCATATATTTT. This codes for CASSRPGSGNTIYF.

This clonotype has a count of ten or more. The V gene is TRBV28, the J gene TRBJ1-6; 8 bases fit TRBD1. After removal of 5 bases from V and 3 bases from J, the junction contained 3 bases not matched to a gene. This CDR3 has 15 residues. Germline lookup yields CDR1 MDHEN and CDR2 SYDVKM. In nucleotides, the CDR3 is TGTGCCAGCAGTCTAGGGACAGGCTATAATTCACCCCTCCACTTT. This sequence encodes CASSLGTGYNSPLHF.

The genes are TRBV7-9 and TRBJ1-5; TRBD1 matches at 10 bases. Germline CDR1 SEHNR, CDR2 FQNEAQ (reference sequence). V was clipped by 1 base and J by 7 bases; unmatched bases: 4. This CDR3 has 15 residues. The CDR3 sequence: CASSLGTGGDQPQHF. The CDR3 DNA sequence: TGTGCCAGCAGCTTAGGGACAGGGGGAGACCAGCCCCAGCATTTT.

This clonotype was seen a handful of times. The chain carries TRBV9 and TRBJ2-7; D might be TRBD1 (5 bases). This CDR3 spans 13 amino acids. Trimming left V 5 bases short and J 3 bases short, with 12 bases between. Germline V CDR1 and CDR2: SGDLS, YYNGEE. The CDR3 region has the DNA TGTGCCAGCAGGACAGTTTGTTACTACGAGCAGTACTTC. As protein: CASRTVCYYEQYF.

This clonotype was seen repeatedly, ten times or more. This chain connects TRBV10-3 to TRBJ2-3; TRBD1 matches at 10 bases. Looked up from germline, CDR1 is ENHRY and CDR2 is SYGVKD. Germline trimming cut 4 bases from V and 2 bases from J; bases unmatched to any gene: 3. The CDR3 runs to 15 residues. This chain's CDR3 is CAISAGQGDTDTQYF. CDR3 DNA sequence: TGTGCCATCAGTGCCGGACAGGGGGACACAGATACGCAGTATTTT.

The J gene is TRBJ2-1, the V gene TRBV4-3, with unresolved D. Trimming stripped 0 bases from V and 5 bases from J, with 8 bases between. The germline gives CDR1 LGHNA, CDR2 YSLEER. CDR3 length: 14 amino acids. In nucleotides, the CDR3 is TGCGCCAGCAGCCAAGATCGACCCCACAATGAGCAGTTCTTC. Translation: CASSQDRPHNEQFF.

This clonotype was picked up a small number of times. The chain uses TRBV6-1 and TRBJ1-5; tentatively, D is TRBD1 (5 bases). Trimming removed 6 bases at V and 0 bases at J, with 18 bases between. From germline, CDR1 is MNHNS and CDR2 SASEGT. This CDR3 is built from 17 residues. The CDR3 here is CASSPLGGTDSNQPQHF. CDR3 DNA sequence: TGTGCCAGCAGCCCCTTGGGGGGGACGGATAGCAATCAGCCCCAGCATTTT.

The chain uses TRBV27 and TRBJ1-1, with D possibly matching TRBD1 (5 bases). V gave up 8 bases and J gave up 7 bases, with 11 bases separating them. CDR1 and CDR2 (germline): MNHEY, SMNVEV (reference sequence). The CDR3 is made up of 11 amino acids. The CDR3 sequence: CASHDRGEAFF. CDR3 DNA: TGTGCCAGCCACGACAGAGGTGAAGCTTTCTTT.